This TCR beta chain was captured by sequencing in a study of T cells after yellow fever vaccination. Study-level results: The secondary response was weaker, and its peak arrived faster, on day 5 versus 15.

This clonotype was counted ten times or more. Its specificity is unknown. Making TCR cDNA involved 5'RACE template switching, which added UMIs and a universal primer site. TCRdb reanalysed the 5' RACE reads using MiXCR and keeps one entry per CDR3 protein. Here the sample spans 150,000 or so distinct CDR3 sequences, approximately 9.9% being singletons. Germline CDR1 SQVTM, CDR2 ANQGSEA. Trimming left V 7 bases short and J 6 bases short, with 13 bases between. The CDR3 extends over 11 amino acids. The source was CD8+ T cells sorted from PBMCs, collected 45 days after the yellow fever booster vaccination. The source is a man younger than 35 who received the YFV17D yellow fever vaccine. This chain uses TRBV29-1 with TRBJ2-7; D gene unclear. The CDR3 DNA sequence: TGCAGCGCCCTAGTACTGGGCGAGCAGTACTTC. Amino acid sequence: CSALVLGEQYF.